These 24 T cell receptor beta chains originate from one sample sequenced in a study of blood T cell repertoires in COVID-19. Profiled with immunoSEQ multiplex PCR; TCRdb holds only in-frame clones, not every one. The sample holds some 150,000 clones, 84% seen once. Material for sequencing was peripheral blood. The source is an elderly woman in a cohort sampled during active or convalescent COVID-19.

The chain links TRBV9 to TRBJ2-1, with 7 bases aligning to TRBD2. V shed 5 bases, J shed 2 bases, and the junction held 1 base outside the gene matches. Per germline, CDR1 SGDLS and CDR2 YYNGEE. The CDR3 is made up of 13 amino acids. CDR3 bases: TGTGCCAGCAGGAGCGGGGCCTACAATGAGCAGTTCTTC. As protein: CASRSGAYNEQFF.

V gene TRBV27 combines with J gene TRBJ1-2, with D unresolved. Deletions cut 0 bases from V and 4 bases from J, with 9 bases between. CDR1 and CDR2 from the germline V gene are MNHEY and SMNVEV (reference sequence). This CDR3 comprises 14 residues. The CDR3 DNA sequence: TGTGCCAGCAGTTTATCATCCCGCAGCTATGGCTACACCTTC. It is translated as CASSLSSRSYGYTF.

V gene TRBV28 combines with J gene TRBJ2-4; 11 nucleotides match TRBD1. Germline loops: CDR1 MDHEN, CDR2 SYDVKM. This CDR3 has 14 amino acids. Trimming at V came to 6 bases and at J to 7 bases, leaving 5 bases not matched to a gene. CDR3 sequence: CASRGDRGINIQYF. The CDR3 nucleotides read TGTGCCAGCAGAGGGGACAGGGGGATCAACATTCAGTACTTC. The full variable domain, with the rest looked up from reference TRBV28 and TRBJ2-4, is DVKVTQSSRYLVKRTGEKVFLECVQDMDHENMFWYRQDPGLGLRLIYFSYDVKMKEKGDIPEGYSVSREKKERFSLILESASTNQTSMYLCASRGDRGINIQYFGAGTRLSVL.

This clone was counted once. The V call is TRBV18, the J call TRBJ2-3; D might be TRBD2 (6 bases). Trimming removed 3 bases from V and 2 bases from J, with 24 bases in between. The CDR3 loop spans 19 amino acids. In germline, CDR1 is KGHSH, CDR2 LQKENI. The CDR3 DNA sequence: TGTGCCAGCTCACCCCGCCGCGCTTTCCGGGGGAAGTACACAGATACGCAGTATTTT. Translation: CASSPRRAFRGKYTDTQYF.

V and J are TRBV27 and TRBJ1-1; TRBD1 might be the D (5 bases). Trimming left V 7 bases short and J 4 bases short, with 19 bases between. The CDR3 totals 15 residues. The germline CDR1 and CDR2 sequences are MNHEY and SMNVEV (reference sequence). The DNA for the CDR3 is TGTGCCAGCATTCCAAGGGGCGGGGCGGGCACTGAAGCTTTCTTT. Protein sequence: CASIPRGGAGTEAFF.

The chain combines TRBV7-9 with TRBJ2-4; D possibly corresponds to TRBD2 (5 bases). The length of the CDR3 is 14 residues. Trimming shortened V by 5 bases and J by 1 base, and 9 bases separated the two germline ends. CDR1 is SEHNR and CDR2 is FQNEAQ in the germline V gene (reference sequence). The CDR3 loop is CASSPGLAKNIQYF. Here the CDR3 DNA reads TGTGCCAGCAGCCCGGGGTTGGCCAAAAACATTCAGTACTTC.

The chain recombines TRBV5-5 with TRBJ1-2; 9 bases match TRBD1. The length of the CDR3 is 16 residues. V was pared by 3 bases and J by 8 bases, with 14 bases of the junction left unmatched. The V gene's germline CDR1 is SGHKS and CDR2 YYEKEE (reference sequence). CDR3 sequence (DNA): TGTGCCAGCAGCTACACATTCGGACAGGGGCCTGGGGGCTACACCTTC. Its translation is CASSYTFGQGPGGYTF.

This sequence joins TRBV5-1 and TRBJ1-6; TRBD1 is a possible D gene (6 bases). There are 15 residues in the CDR3. CDR1 and CDR2 (germline): SGHRS, YFSETQ. The V and J ends lost 0 bases and 8 bases respectively, with 12 bases between them. CDR3: CASSLGQVLDSPLHF. The CDR3 bases are TGCGCCAGCAGCTTGGGACAGGTGCTCGATTCACCCCTCCACTTT.

This clone was counted once. The junction and the germline gene differ at one end; a read error may be behind it. The chain uses TRBV12-5 and TRBJ1-2; 10 bases agree with TRBD1. Germline V CDR1 and CDR2: LGHNT, FRNRAP. CDR3 length: 13 residues. The CDR3 DNA sequence: TGTGCTAGTGGTACCCGGGACAGGGGAATGGTGGCCTTC. It is translated as CASGTRDRGMVAF.

The table lists this clone with a few counts. The CDR3: CASSNRQGGNEKLFF. Written as DNA, the CDR3 is TGTGCCAGCAGCAACAGACAGGGGGGAAATGAAAAACTGTTTTTT. V gene TRBV7-9 combines with J gene TRBJ1-4; 9 bases align to TRBD1. This CDR3 region has 15 residues. Germline V gene data show CDR1 as SEHNR and CDR2 as FQNEAQ (reference sequence). Germline trimming cut 5 bases from V and 5 bases from J; bases unmatched to any gene: 6.

The chain combines TRBV5-1 with TRBJ2-7, with 8 bases aligning to TRBD1. The germline V gene encodes CDR1 SGHRS and CDR2 YFSETQ. J lost 4 bases, V lost 5 bases, and 8 bases had no gene match. This CDR3 has 14 residues. CDR3 coding DNA: TGCGCCAGCAGTTTGACAGGGGTCTCTTACGAGCAGTACTTC. It yields the protein CASSLTGVSYEQYF.

This rearrangement joins TRBV5-1 to TRBJ1-2; D is undetermined. The germline V gene encodes CDR1 SGHRS and CDR2 YFSETQ. Trimming took 0 bases from V and 2 from J, leaving 14 bases between them. CDR3 length: 16 residues. This CDR3 reads CASSLASWQANYGYTF. In nucleotides, the CDR3 is TGCGCCAGCAGCTTGGCATCTTGGCAGGCAAACTATGGCTACACCTTC.

The J gene is TRBJ2-3, the V gene TRBV5-1; 7 bases match TRBD1. The CDR3 extends over 15 amino acids. V gave up 4 bases and J gave up 7 bases; unmatched junction bases: 12. Germline lookup yields CDR1 SGHRS and CDR2 YFSETQ. CDR3 sequence reads: CASSPDTGVLYTQYF. CDR3 DNA: TGCGCCAGCAGCCCGGACACAGGGGTTCTTTATACGCAGTATTTT.

The gene calls are TRBV4-2 and TRBJ2-1; TRBD2 is a possible D gene (6 bases). This CDR3 region has 15 residues. In germline, CDR1 is LGHNA, CDR2 YNFKEQ. Trimming shortened V by 0 bases and J by 6 bases, and 12 bases separated the two germline ends. CDR3: CASSQDVEGTNEQFF. The DNA for the CDR3 is TGTGCCAGCAGCCAAGATGTGGAGGGGACCAATGAGCAGTTCTTC.

This clone was seen a handful of times. V usage is TRBV11-2 and J usage is TRBJ1-6; the D gene is possibly TRBD1 (5 bases). CDR3 length equals 14 residues. V was shortened by 5 bases and J by 3 bases, with 8 bases between the two germline ends. Germline V lookup: CDR1 SGHAT, CDR2 FQNNGV. The CDR3 DNA reads as TGTGCCAGCAGCACAGGTATCTATAATTCACCCCTCCACTTT. It codes for CASSTGIYNSPLHF.

This rearrangement joins TRBV7-3 to TRBJ1-1; D gene uncertain. The CDR3 length is 14 residues. CDR1 and CDR2 (germline): SGHTA, FQGTGA. V lost 3 bases, J lost 4 bases, and 12 bases lay in between. CDR3 DNA sequence: TGTGCCAGCAGCTTCTCCCGGTCGAGCACTGAAGCTTTCTTT. Amino acids: CASSFSRSSTEAFF.

This clone was counted between two and nine times. The V and J genes are TRBV19 and TRBJ1-6; maybe TRBD1 (6 bases). V lost 1 base and J lost 6, with 10 bases in between. The CDR3 is 15 amino acids. The V gene's germline CDR1 is LNHDA and CDR2 SQIVND (reference sequence). Here the CDR3 reads CASSIGTGINSPLHF. The CDR3 coding sequence is TGTGCCAGTAGTATAGGAACAGGGATTAATTCACCCCTCCACTTT. The complete variable domain, with remaining parts taken from reference TRBV19 and TRBJ1-6, reads DGGITQSPKYLFRKEGQNVTLSCEQNLNHDAMYWYRQDPGQGLRLIYYSQIVNDFQKGDIAEGYSVSREKKESFPLTVTSAQKNPTAFYLCASSIGTGINSPLHFGNGTRLTVT.

The rearrangement uses TRBV5-1 and TRBJ1-2; 10 nucleotides agree with TRBD1. Trimming at V came to 4 bases and at J to 4 bases, leaving 7 bases not matched to a gene. The length of the CDR3 is 15 residues. CDR1 is SGHRS, CDR2 YFSETQ, per germline. The CDR3 bases are TGCGCCAGCAGCGTTTCCGGGACAGGGGTCTATGGCTACACCTTC. This codes for CASSVSGTGVYGYTF.

This chain joins TRBV5-1 and TRBJ2-2; TRBD1 agrees at 8 bases. Germline loops: CDR1 SGHRS, CDR2 YFSETQ. V dropped 3 bases and J dropped 4; count of bases not matched to a gene: 8. The CDR3 is made up of 16 amino acids. This CDR3 reads CASSYLQGVSTGELFF. The DNA for the CDR3 is TGCGCCAGCAGCTATTTACAGGGGGTTTCCACCGGGGAGCTGTTTTTT.

The V call is TRBV11-2, the J call TRBJ1-2; no firm D call. This CDR3 spans 14 amino acids. The germline V gene encodes CDR1 SGHAT and CDR2 FQNNGV. V was cut by 2 bases and J by 0 bases, with 7 bases left in between. The CDR3 region has the DNA TGTGCCAGCAGCTTATCATTTTCTAACTATGGCTACACCTTC. Translation: CASSLSFSNYGYTF.

The table lists this clone with a few counts. The rearrangement links TRBV5-4 to TRBJ1-4; the match to TRBD1 covers 9 bases. Looked up from germline, CDR1 is SGHNT and CDR2 is YYREEE (reference sequence). This CDR3 contains 14 residues. V lost 2 bases and J lost 10; bases outside the gene matches: 6. CDR3 DNA: TGTGCCAGCAGCTTAGGGACAGGGTTGAGAAAACTGTTTTTT. Translated, it gives CASSLGTGLRKLFF.

The chain employs TRBV7-3 and TRBJ2-3; D gene ambiguous. The germline V gene has CDR1 SGHTA and CDR2 FQGTGA. This CDR3 comprises 14 residues. Trimming took off 2 bases at V and 0 bases at J, with 6 bases between the two ends. CDR3 sequence reads: CASSLDSSTDTQYF. The CDR3 region has the DNA TGTGCCAGCAGCTTAGACTCTAGCACAGATACGCAGTATTTT.

This clone was found a few times. This rearrangement joins TRBV7-4 to TRBJ1-1; D is uncertain. This CDR3 has 16 residues. Between the trimmed V and J ends, which lost 5 bases and 0 bases, there was a span of 16 bases. From germline, CDR1 is SGHVT and CDR2 SQSDAQ. The CDR3 DNA is TGTGCCAGCAGCACCAACGGCACAGCCATGAACACTGAAGCTTTCTTT. The encoded protein is CASSTNGTAMNTEAFF.

The V and J genes are TRBV28 and TRBJ2-7; TRBD1 aligns across 7 bases. This CDR3 contains 13 residues. From germline, CDR1 is MDHEN and CDR2 SYDVKM. With V trimmed by 6 bases and J by 6 bases, 8 bases remained unmatched. CDR3 nucleotides: TGTGCCAGCAGACTACAGGGGAGTGGCGAGCAGTACGTC. It yields the protein CASRLQGSGEQYV.